A selection of T cell receptor beta chains follows, all from one sample in a study of shared clonotypes between healthy human individuals. Method: immunoSEQ multiplex PCR; TCRdb's copy keeps in-frame clones and lacks some. The sample has about 2 million clones; roughly 95% are singletons. The sample taken for sequencing was naive CD8+ T cells sorted from blood. These receptors came from a man aged 18 to 35 in good health. CDR3s include the opening cysteine and the closing phenylalanine or tryptophan. D genes are given only for firm matches. Not all rows give a size; the values are once, few, many and, for expanded clones, a class.

d_gene	v_gene	abundance	j_gene	CDR3nt	CDR3aa
NA	TRBV5-6	NA	TRBJ2-7	TGTGCCAGCAGCTTGTCGATACTCCCCGAGCAGTACTTC	CASSLSILPEQYF
TRBD1	TRBV4-1	NA	TRBJ2-7	TGCGCCAGCAGCCAAGACCCCGGGACAGGGGGTTACGAGCAGTACTTC	CASSQDPGTGGYEQYF
NA	TRBV5-4	NA	TRBJ2-5	TGTGCCAGCAGCTTAGGGGGGGCGGAGACCCAGTACTTC	CASSLGGAETQYF
TRBD2	TRBV4-1	few	TRBJ2-7	TGCGCCAGCAGCCAGGGACTAGCCTACGAGCAGTACTTC	CASSQGLAYEQYF
NA	TRBV19	NA	TRBJ1-2	TGTGCCAGTAGTATAGGAGGGTACAATGGCTACACCTTC	CASSIGGYNGYTF
TRBD1	TRBV7-9	NA	TRBJ1-2	TGTGCCAGCAGCTGGCCGACAGGGGGAGGAGGCTACACCTTC	CASSWPTGGGGYTF
TRBD1	TRBV4-1	NA	TRBJ1-4	TGCGCCAGCAGCTTGCGGACAGGGGGCAGTGAAAAACTGTTTTTT	CASSLRTGGSEKLFF
NA	TRBV7-6	NA	TRBJ2-5	TGTGCCAGCAGCTTCGGGGGCGAGGAAGAGACCCAGTACTTC	CASSFGGEEETQYF
NA	TRBV30	once	TRBJ2-2	TGTGCCTGGAGCTCCGGGACACTGAACACCGGGGAGCTGTTTTTT	CAWSSGTLNTGELFF
TRBD2	TRBV5-6	NA	TRBJ2-7	TGTGCCAGCAGCCTCCGAGCGGGAGAGGTACACGAGCAGTACTTC	CASSLRAGEVHEQYF
TRBD1	TRBV4-1	NA	TRBJ1-1	TGCGCCAGCAGCCATACCCGGGACAGTCGTACTGAAGCTTTCTTT	CASSHTRDSRTEAFF
NA	TRBV6-1	once	TRBJ2-7	TGTGCCAGCAGTGAAGGGGGTTCCTACGAGCAGTACTTC	CASSEGGSYEQYF
TRBD2	TRBV5-4	NA	TRBJ2-5	TGTGCCAGCAGCCGTCTAGCGGACCAAGAGACCCAGTACTTC	CASSRLADQETQYF
NA	TRBV11-2	NA	TRBJ2-7	TGTGCCAGCAGCTTCAGGGCCAACGAGCAGTACTTC	CASSFRANEQYF
TRBD1	TRBV7-6	NA	TRBJ2-7	TGTGCCAGCAGCTCGGGGGACAGGGACTACGAGCAGTACTTC	CASSSGDRDYEQYF
NA	TRBV6-1	once	TRBJ1-4	TGTGCCAGCAGTGAACCTGAAAGCGTGCCAACTAATGAAAAACTGTTTTTT	CASSEPESVPTNEKLFF
NA	TRBV9	NA	TRBJ2-7	TGTGCCAGCAGCGTAGGAAGCCAGGACGAGCAGTACTTC	CASSVGSQDEQYF
NA	TRBV28	NA	TRBJ2-7	TGTGCCAGCAGTGTCCTTAACGAGCAGTACTTC	CASSVLNEQYF
NA	TRBV9	once	TRBJ2-7	TGTGCCAGCAGCGACGAGGGGTACGAGCAGTACTTC	CASSDEGYEQYF
TRBD2	TRBV6-6	NA	TRBJ2-7	TGTGCCAGCAGTTACTCCACTAGCGGACTCTCCTACGAGCAGTACTTC	CASSYSTSGLSYEQYF
TRBD2	TRBV4-3	NA	TRBJ2-3	TGCGCCAGCAGCCAAGCGAATAGCGGGAAAACAGATACGCAGTATTTT	CASSQANSGKTDTQYF
NA	TRBV30	NA	TRBJ1-2	TGTGCCTGGAGTCCCGACAGTGAGTTTTCCAACTATGGCTACACCTTC	CAWSPDSEFSNYGYTF
NA	TRBV6-1	NA	TRBJ2-7	TGTGCCAGCAGTCGGACGCTCAGCTCCTACGAGCAGTACTTC	CASSRTLSSYEQYF
NA	TRBV28	NA	TRBJ1-5	TGTGCCAGCAGTTTACCACAGGGTGGTCAGCCCCAGCATTTT	CASSLPQGGQPQHF
NA	TRBV29-1	NA	TRBJ1-2	TGCAGCGTTACGGACGGGAACTATGGCTACACCTTC	CSVTDGNYGYTF
NA	TRBV27	NA	TRBJ1-1	TGTGCCAGCAGGGGCCAGATGAACACTGAAGCTTTCTTT	CASRGQMNTEAFF
NA	TRBV27	NA	TRBJ1-5	TGTGCCAGCAGGCCTGCGGGGTTCAATCAGCCCCAGCATTTT	CASRPAGFNQPQHF
TRBD1	TRBV19	NA	TRBJ1-1	TGTGCCAGCGACAGGGGAATGAACACTGAAGCTTTCTTT	CASDRGMNTEAFF
TRBD1	TRBV7-9	NA	TRBJ1-1	TGTGCCAGCAGCCCCGGGACAGGGGCTGAAGCTTTCTTT	CASSPGTGAEAFF
TRBD1	TRBV7-9	NA	TRBJ2-7	TGTGCCAGCAGCCCGAGGGACAGGGCGTACGAGCAGTACTTC	CASSPRDRAYEQYF
NA	TRBV7-9	NA	TRBJ2-7	TGTGCCAGCAACGTCGGGCCCTCCGAGCAGTACTTC	CASNVGPSEQYF
TRBD2	TRBV27	NA	TRBJ2-1	TGTGCCAGCAGTCCGGGACTAGCGGCCTCCTACAATGAGCAGTTCTTC	CASSPGLAASYNEQFF
TRBD1	TRBV11-2	NA	TRBJ2-5	TGTGCCAGCAGCGGGACAGAAGAGACCCAGTACTTC	CASSGTEETQYF
NA	TRBV28	NA	TRBJ2-3	TGTGCCAGCAGTTTCATAGATACGCAGTATTTT	CASSFIDTQYF
NA	TRBV13	NA	TRBJ2-7	TGTGCCAGCAGTCCAGAGGGGGGGAACCCCTACGAGCAGTACTTC	CASSPEGGNPYEQYF
NA	TRBV7-3	NA	TRBJ1-1	TGTGCCAGCAGCGAATCAGGGATTACTGAAGCTTTCTTT	CASSESGITEAFF
NA	TRBV27	NA	TRBJ1-2	TGTGCCAGCAGGCGCAGGGCACTCGACTATGGCTACACCTTC	CASRRRALDYGYTF
NA	TRBV19	once	TRBJ1-2	TGTGCCAGTAGCCTCGGACAGAACAGCTATGGCTACACCTTC	CASSLGQNSYGYTF
TRBD1	TRBV27	NA	TRBJ2-3	TGTGCCAGCAGTTTAGGCCCAGGGGGTGCAGATACGCAGTATTTT	CASSLGPGGADTQYF
TRBD1	TRBV4-1	once	TRBJ2-4	TGCGCCAGCAGCCAAGCCGGGACAGGGGAGGGCAAAAACATTCAGTACTTC	CASSQAGTGEGKNIQYF
NA	TRBV7-2	once	TRBJ1-6	TGTGCCAGCAGCTCCGAAACCCAGGGACCCTATAATTCACCCCTCCACTTT	CASSSETQGPYNSPLHF
NA	TRBV4-3	NA	TRBJ1-4	TGCGCCAGCAGCCGCATTCTGGGGAGTAATGAAAAACTGTTTTTT	CASSRILGSNEKLFF
TRBD1	TRBV14	NA	TRBJ1-6	TGTGCCAGCAGCCAAGAAGGCAGGGGGCATTCACCCCTCCACTTT	CASSQEGRGHSPLHF
TRBD2	TRBV29-1	NA	TRBJ2-7	TGCAGCGTTGGCGGGAGTGGTTCCTACGAGCAGTACTTC	CSVGGSGSYEQYF
NA	TRBV27	NA	TRBJ2-7	TGTGCCAGCAGTTTAGACTGGGGACGCCTCATTTACGAGCAGTACTTC	CASSLDWGRLIYEQYF
TRBD2	TRBV5-1	NA	TRBJ2-7	TGCGCCAGCAGCCCCGGGGGGGCCGGGACTCTTCCTTGGGAGCAGTACTTC	CASSPGGAGTLPWEQYF
NA	TRBV19	NA	TRBJ2-7	TGTGCCAGTAGCCACAGGGCGGCGAAATACGAGCAGTACTTC	CASSHRAAKYEQYF
TRBD2	TRBV7-9	NA	TRBJ2-3	TGTGCCAGCAGCTTAAGTACGGGAGGGCACACAGATACGCAGTATTTT	CASSLSTGGHTDTQYF
TRBD1	TRBV19	NA	TRBJ1-4	TGTGCCAGCAGGGGGACAGGGTTAGAAAAACTGTTTTTT	CASRGTGLEKLFF
NA	TRBV9	NA	TRBJ1-4	TGTGCCAGCAGCGAGAGTGCAACTAATGAAAAACTGTTTTTT	CASSESATNEKLFF
TRBD1	TRBV29-1	NA	TRBJ1-2	TGCAGCGTGGGGAAACCGGGACAGGGAATCGGCTACACCTTC	CSVGKPGQGIGYTF
NA	TRBV10-3	NA	TRBJ1-5	TGTGCCATCGGAGGGCAGGAGGGCTCGGTGGGCAATCAGCCCCAGCATTTT	CAIGGQEGSVGNQPQHF
NA	TRBV29-1	NA	TRBJ1-1	TGCAGCGTCGGACCGATGAACACTGAAGCTTTCTTT	CSVGPMNTEAFF
TRBD1	TRBV13	NA	TRBJ1-1	TGTGCCAGCAGCTCGGGACAGGGGAAGGCTGAAGCTTTCTTT	CASSSGQGKAEAFF
NA	TRBV6-1	NA	TRBJ2-7	TGTGCCAGCCAAGAGCGGGTCACCTACGAGCAGTACTTC	CASQERVTYEQYF
TRBD2	TRBV29-1	NA	TRBJ2-7	TGCAGCGTTGACGCTAGCGGCTCCTACGAGCAGTACTTC	CSVDASGSYEQYF
NA	TRBV11-2	NA	TRBJ2-5	TGTGCCAGCAGCTTAGATCTAGCGTACCAAGAGACCCAGTACTTC	CASSLDLAYQETQYF
NA	TRBV29-1	NA	TRBJ1-2	TGCAGCGTGCCCTATGGACAGACAGCTAACTATGGCTACACCTTC	CSVPYGQTANYGYTF
TRBD2	TRBV30	NA	TRBJ2-1	TGTGCCTGCCAGTGGGTAGCGGGAGCAAATGAGCAGTTCTTC	CACQWVAGANEQFF
NA	TRBV20-1	few	TRBJ2-7	TGCAGTGCTAGAGATCTCTACGAGCAGTACTTC	CSARDLYEQYF